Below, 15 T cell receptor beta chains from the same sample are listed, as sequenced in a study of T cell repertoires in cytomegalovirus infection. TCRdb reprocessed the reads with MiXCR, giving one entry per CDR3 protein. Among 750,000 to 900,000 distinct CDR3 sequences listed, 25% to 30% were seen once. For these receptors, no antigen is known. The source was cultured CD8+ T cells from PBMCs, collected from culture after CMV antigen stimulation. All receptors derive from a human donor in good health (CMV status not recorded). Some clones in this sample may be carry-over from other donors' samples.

This chain's CDR3 is CASSHDTSGGAGTQYF. CDR3 in DNA: TGTGCCAGCAGCCACGATACTAGCGGGGGGGCGGGTACGCAGTATTTT. The chain is built from TRBV6-5 and TRBJ2-3; 13 positions match TRBD2. The CDR3 extends over 16 amino acids. V dropped 6 bases and J dropped 8; count of bases not matched to a gene: 11. Germline V gives CDR1 MNHEY, CDR2 SVGAGI.

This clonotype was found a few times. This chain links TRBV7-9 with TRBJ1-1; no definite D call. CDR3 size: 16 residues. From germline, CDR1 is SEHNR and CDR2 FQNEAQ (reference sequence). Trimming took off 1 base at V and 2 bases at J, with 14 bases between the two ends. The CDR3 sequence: CASSLENRVGNTEAFF. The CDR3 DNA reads TGTGCCAGCAGCTTAGAAAACCGAGTGGGTAACACTGAAGCTTTCTTT.

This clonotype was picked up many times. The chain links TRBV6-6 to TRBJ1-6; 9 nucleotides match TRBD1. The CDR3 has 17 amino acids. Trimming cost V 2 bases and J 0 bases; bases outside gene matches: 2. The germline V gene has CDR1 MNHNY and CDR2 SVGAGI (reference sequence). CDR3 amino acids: CASSYAGQGSYNSPLHF. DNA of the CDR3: TGTGCCAGCAGTTACGCGGGACAGGGCTCCTATAATTCACCCCTCCACTTT.

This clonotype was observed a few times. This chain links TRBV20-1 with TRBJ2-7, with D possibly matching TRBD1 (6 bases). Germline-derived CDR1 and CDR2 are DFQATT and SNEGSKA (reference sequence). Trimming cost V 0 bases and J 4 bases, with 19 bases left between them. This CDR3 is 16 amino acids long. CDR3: CSARDQGRADLYEQYV. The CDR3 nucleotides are TGCAGTGCTAGAGATCAGGGGCGGGCAGATCTTTACGAGCAGTACGTC.

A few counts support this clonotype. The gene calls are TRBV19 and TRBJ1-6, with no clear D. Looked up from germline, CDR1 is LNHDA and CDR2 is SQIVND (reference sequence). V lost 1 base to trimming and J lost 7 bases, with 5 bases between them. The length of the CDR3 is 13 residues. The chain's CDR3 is CASSIGLNSPLHF. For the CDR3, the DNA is TGTGCCAGTAGTATAGGTCTCAATTCACCCCTCCACTTT. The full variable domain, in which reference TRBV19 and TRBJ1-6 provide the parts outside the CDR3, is DGGITQSPKYLFRKEGQNVTLSCEQNLNHDAMYWYRQDPGQGLRLIYYSQIVNDFQKGDIAEGYSVSREKKESFPLTVTSAQKNPTAFYLCASSIGLNSPLHFGNGTRLTVT.

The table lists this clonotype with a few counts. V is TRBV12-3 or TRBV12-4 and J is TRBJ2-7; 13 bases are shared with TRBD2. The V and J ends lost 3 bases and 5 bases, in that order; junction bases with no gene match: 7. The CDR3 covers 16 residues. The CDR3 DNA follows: TGTGCCAGCAGTTTGACTAGCGGGGGGCTTCTCGACGAGCAGTACTTC. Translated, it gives CASSLTSGGLLDEQYF.

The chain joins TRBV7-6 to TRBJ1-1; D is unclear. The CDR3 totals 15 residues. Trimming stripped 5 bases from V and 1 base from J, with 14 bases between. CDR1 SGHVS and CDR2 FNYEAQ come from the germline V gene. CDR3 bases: TGTGCCAGCAGCCCCGGATATGCTGGGAACACTGAAGCTTTCTTT. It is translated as CASSPGYAGNTEAFF.

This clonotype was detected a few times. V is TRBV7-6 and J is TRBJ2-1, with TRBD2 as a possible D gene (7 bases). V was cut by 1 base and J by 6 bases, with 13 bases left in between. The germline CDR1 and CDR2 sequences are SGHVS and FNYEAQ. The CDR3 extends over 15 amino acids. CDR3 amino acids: CASSLGEGGINEQFF. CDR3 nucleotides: TGTGCCAGCAGCTTAGGGGAGGGGGGCATCAATGAGCAGTTCTTC.

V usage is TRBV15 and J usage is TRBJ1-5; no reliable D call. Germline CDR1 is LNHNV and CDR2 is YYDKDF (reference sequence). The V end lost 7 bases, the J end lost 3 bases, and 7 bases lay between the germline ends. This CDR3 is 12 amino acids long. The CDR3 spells CATTGNNQPQHF. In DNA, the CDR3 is TGTGCCACCACAGGAAACAATCAGCCCCAGCATTTT.

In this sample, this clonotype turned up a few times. CDR3: CASSPGRDDGTGELFF. Written as DNA, the CDR3 is TGTGCCAGCAGCCCCGGGAGGGACGATGGAACCGGGGAGCTGTTTTTT. V usage is TRBV11-3 and J usage is TRBJ2-2; 8 nucleotides line up with TRBD2. Germline V gives CDR1 SGHNT, CDR2 YENEEA. V gave up 5 bases and J gave up 5 bases; unmatched junction bases: 10. The CDR3 is made up of 16 amino acids. Supplemented by reference TRBV11-3 and TRBJ2-2, the full variable domain reads EAGVVQSPRYKIIEKKQPVAFWCNPISGHNTLYWYLQNLGQGPELLIRYENEEAVDDSQLPKDRFSAERLKGVDSTLKIQPAELGDSAVYLCASSPGRDDGTGELFFGEGSRLTVL.

For the CDR3, the DNA is TGTGCCAGCCGCCGGTCGGGGTTGAGCACTGAAGCTTTCTTT. Protein product: CASRRSGLSTEAFF. This chain uses TRBV6-5 with TRBJ1-1; D is unclear. Germline V gene lookup returns CDR1 MNHEY and CDR2 SVGAGI. CDR3 length: 14 amino acids. The V end lost 8 bases, the J end lost 4 bases, and 17 bases lay between the germline ends.

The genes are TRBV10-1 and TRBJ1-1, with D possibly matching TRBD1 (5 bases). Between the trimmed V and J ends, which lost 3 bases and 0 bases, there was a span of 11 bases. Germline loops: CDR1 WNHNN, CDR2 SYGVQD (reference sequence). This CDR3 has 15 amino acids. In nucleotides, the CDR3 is TGCGCCAGCAGTGATTCGGGGGACTTGAACACTGAAGCTTTCTTT. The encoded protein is CASSDSGDLNTEAFF.

The CDR3 DNA sequence: TGTGCCAGCAGTTTGAGAGGGGTCGCCTACGAGCAGTACTTC. This translates into CASSLRGVAYEQYF. The chain combines TRBV27 with TRBJ2-7; perhaps D is TRBD1 or TRBD2 (5 bases each). Trimming took 3 bases from V and 2 from J, leaving 11 bases between them. This CDR3 has 14 amino acids. Germline CDR1 and CDR2: MNHEY and SMNVEV (reference sequence).

CDR3 nucleotides: TGTGCCAGCAGCGTTCGGACAGGGAGTCGAGATACGCAGTATTTT. Translation gives CASSVRTGSRDTQYF. The J gene is TRBJ2-3, the V gene TRBV9; 8 bases are a match to TRBD1. The CDR3 consists of 15 residues. Germline lookup yields CDR1 SGDLS and CDR2 YYNGEE. The V segment lost 2 bases and the J segment 5 bases; nucleotides outside the gene matches: 7.

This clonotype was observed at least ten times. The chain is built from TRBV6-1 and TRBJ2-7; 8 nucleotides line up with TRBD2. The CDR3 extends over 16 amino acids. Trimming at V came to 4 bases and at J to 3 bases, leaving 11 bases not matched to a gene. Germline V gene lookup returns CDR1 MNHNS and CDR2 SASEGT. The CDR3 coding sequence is TGTGCCAGCAGTGTAGAGGAGCGGGGGAACTACTACGAGCAGTACGTC. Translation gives CASSVEERGNYYEQYV.